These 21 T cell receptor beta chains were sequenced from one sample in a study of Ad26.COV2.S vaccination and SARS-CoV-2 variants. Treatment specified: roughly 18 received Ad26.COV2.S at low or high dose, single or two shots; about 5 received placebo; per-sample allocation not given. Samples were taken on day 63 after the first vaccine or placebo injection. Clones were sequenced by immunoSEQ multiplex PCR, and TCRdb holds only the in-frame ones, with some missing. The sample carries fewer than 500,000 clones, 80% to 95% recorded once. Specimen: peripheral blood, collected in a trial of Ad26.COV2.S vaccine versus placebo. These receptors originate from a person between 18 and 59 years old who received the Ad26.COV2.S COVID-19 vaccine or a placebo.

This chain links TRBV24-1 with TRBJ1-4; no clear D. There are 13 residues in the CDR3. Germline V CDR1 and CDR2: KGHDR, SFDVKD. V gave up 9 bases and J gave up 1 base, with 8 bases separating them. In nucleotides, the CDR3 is TGTGCCACCTCCCGGGGAACTAATGAAAAACTGTTTTTT. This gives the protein CATSRGTNEKLFF.

CDR3 sequence reads: CASSSNGNGGTETQYF. Here the CDR3 DNA reads TGTGCCAGCAGCTCTAACGGTAATGGGGGCACGGAGACCCAGTACTTC. This sequence joins TRBV21-1 and TRBJ2-5; the table's D call, TRBD1, was not checked against the DNA. TRBV21-1 is noted as a pseudogene. This CDR3 spans 16 amino acids.

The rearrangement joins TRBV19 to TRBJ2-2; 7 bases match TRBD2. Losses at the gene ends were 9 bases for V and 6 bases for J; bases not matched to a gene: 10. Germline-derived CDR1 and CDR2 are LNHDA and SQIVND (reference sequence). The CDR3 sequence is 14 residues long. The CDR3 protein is CASSPAGVAGELFF. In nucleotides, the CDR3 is TGTGCCAGCAGTCCCGCGGGAGTCGCCGGGGAGCTGTTTTTT.

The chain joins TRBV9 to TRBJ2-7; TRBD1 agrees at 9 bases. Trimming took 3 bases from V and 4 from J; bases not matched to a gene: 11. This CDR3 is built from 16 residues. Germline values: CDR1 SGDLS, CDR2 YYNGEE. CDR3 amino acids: CASSASGGTGPYEQYF. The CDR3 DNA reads TGTGCCAGCAGCGCCAGTGGTGGGACAGGGCCGTACGAGCAGTACTTC. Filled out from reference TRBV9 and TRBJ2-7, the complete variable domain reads DSGVTQTPKHLITATGQRVTLRCSPRSGDLSVYWYQQSLDQGLQFLIQYYNGEERAKGNILERFSAQQFPDLHSELNLSSLELGDSALYFCASSASGGTGPYEQYFGPGTRLTVT.

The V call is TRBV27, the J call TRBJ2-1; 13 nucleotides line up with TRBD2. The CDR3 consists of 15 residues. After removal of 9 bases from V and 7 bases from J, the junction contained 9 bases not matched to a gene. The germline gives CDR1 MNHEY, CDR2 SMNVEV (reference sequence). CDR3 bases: TGTGCCAGTAGACTAGCGGGAGGTGTTGGGAATGAGCAGTTCTTC. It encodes CASRLAGGVGNEQFF.

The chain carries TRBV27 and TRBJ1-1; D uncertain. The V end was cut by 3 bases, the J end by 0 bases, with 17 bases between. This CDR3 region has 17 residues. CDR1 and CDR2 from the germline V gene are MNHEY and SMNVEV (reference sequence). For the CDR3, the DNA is TGTGCCAGCAGTTTGTCATCGCCCCAGAGGGTGAACACTGAAGCTTTCTTT. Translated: CASSLSSPQRVNTEAFF.

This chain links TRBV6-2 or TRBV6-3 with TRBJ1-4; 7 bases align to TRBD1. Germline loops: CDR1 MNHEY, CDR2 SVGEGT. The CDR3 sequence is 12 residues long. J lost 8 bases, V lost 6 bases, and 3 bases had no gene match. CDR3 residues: CASSDRVEKLFF. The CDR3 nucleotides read TGTGCCAGCAGCGACAGGGTCGAAAAACTGTTTTTT.

The DNA for the CDR3 is TGTGCCAGCAGCTTAACAGGGTTGACTGAAGCTTTCTTT. Translation gives CASSLTGLTEAFF. The genes are TRBV7-2 and TRBJ1-1; TRBD1 is a possible D gene (6 bases). There are 13 residues in the CDR3. CDR1 is SGHTA and CDR2 is FQGNSA in the germline V gene. V lost 2 bases and J 5 bases, leaving 9 bases between the germline ends.

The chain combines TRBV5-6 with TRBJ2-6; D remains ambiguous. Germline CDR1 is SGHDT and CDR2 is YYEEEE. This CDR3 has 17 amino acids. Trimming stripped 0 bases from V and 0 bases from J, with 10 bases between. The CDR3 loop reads CASSLGVESSGANVLTF. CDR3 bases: TGTGCCAGCAGCTTGGGTGTGGAGAGCTCTGGGGCCAACGTCCTGACTTTC. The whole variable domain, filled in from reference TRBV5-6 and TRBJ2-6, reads DAGVTQSPTHLIKTRGQQVTLRCSPKSGHDTVSWYQQALGQGPQFIFQYYEEEERQRGNFPDRFSGHQFPNYSSELNVNALLLGDSALYLCASSLGVESSGANVLTFGAGSRLTVL.

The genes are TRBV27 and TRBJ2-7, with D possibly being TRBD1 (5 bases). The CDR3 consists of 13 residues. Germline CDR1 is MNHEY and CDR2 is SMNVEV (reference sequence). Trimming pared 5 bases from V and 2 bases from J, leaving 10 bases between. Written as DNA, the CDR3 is TGTGCCAGCAGTCGAATAGGGGCCTACGAGCAGTACTTC. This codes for CASSRIGAYEQYF.

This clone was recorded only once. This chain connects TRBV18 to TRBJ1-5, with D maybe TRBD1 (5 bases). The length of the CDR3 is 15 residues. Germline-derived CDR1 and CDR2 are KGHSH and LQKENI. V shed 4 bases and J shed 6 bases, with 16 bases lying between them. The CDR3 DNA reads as TGTGCCAGCTCACGCGTTCAGGGCTGGAGTCAGCCCCAGCATTTT. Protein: CASSRVQGWSQPQHF.

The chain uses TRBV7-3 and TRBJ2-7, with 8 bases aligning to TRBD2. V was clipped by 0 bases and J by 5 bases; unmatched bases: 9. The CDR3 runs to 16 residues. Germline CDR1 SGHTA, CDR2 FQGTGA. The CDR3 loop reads CASSLTAGLGGDEQYF. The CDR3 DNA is TGTGCCAGCAGCTTAACTGCGGGACTAGGCGGCGACGAGCAGTACTTC.

CDR3 bases: TGTGCCAGCAGCTTAGAAGGCGGCGACTACTCCTACGAGCAGTACTTC. Translating it yields CASSLEGGDYSYEQYF. The chain links TRBV11-2 to TRBJ2-7, with D perhaps TRBD2 (5 bases). CDR3 length equals 16 residues. V lost 0 bases to trimming and J lost 0 bases, with 12 bases between them. Germline V gene data show CDR1 as SGHAT and CDR2 as FQNNGV. The variable domain in full, completed from reference TRBV11-2 and TRBJ2-7, reads EAGVAQSPRYKIIEKRQSVAFWCNPISGHATLYWYQQILGQGPKLLIQFQNNGVVDDSQLPKDRFSAERLKGVDSTLKIQPAKLEDSAVYLCASSLEGGDYSYEQYFGPGTRLTVT.

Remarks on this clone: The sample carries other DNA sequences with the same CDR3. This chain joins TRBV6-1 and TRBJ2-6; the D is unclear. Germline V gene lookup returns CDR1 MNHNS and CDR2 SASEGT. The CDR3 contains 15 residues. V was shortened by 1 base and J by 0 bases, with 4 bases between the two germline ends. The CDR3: CASSEGFSGANVLTF. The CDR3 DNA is TGTGCCAGCAGTGAAGGGTTCTCTGGGGCCAACGTCCTGACTTTC.

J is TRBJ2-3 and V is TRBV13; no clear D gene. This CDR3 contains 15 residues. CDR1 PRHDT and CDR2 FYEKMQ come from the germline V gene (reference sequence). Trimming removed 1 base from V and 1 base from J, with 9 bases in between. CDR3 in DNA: TGTGCCAGCAGCTTAGCGCCCACTGGCACAGATACGCAGTATTTT. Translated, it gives CASSLAPTGTDTQYF.

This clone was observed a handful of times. In DNA form, the CDR3 reads TGTGCCAGCAGCTTAGCCGCAGGGGGCGCAGGGGGCACTGAAGCTTTCTTT. Its translation: CASSLAAGGAGGTEAFF. The rearrangement links TRBV7-8 to TRBJ1-1; 8 bases are shared with TRBD1. J lost 4 bases, V lost 0 bases, and 10 bases had no gene match. There are 17 residues in the CDR3. Germline values: CDR1 SGHVS, CDR2 FQNEAQ. Variable domain in full (rest from reference TRBV7-8 and TRBJ1-1): GAGVSQSPRYKVAKRGQDVALRCDPISGHVSLFWYQQALGQGPEFLTYFQNEAQLDKSGLPSDRFFAERPEGSVSTLKIQRTQQEDSAVYLCASSLAAGGAGGTEAFFGQGTRLTVV.

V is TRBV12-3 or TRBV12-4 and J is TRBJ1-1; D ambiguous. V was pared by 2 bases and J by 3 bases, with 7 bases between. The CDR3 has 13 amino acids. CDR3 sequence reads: CASSLRVDTEAFF. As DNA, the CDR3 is TGTGCCAGCAGTTTAAGAGTAGACACTGAAGCTTTCTTT.

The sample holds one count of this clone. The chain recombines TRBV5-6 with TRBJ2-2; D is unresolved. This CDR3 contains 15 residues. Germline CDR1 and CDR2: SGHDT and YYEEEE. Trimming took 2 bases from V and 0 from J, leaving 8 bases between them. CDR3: CASSLGGANTGELFF. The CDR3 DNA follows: TGTGCCAGCAGCTTAGGCGGAGCGAACACCGGGGAGCTGTTTTTT.

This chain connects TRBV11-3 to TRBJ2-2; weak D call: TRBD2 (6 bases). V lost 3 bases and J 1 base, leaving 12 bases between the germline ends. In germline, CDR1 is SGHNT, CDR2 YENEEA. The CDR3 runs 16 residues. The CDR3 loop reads CASSLLTRGNTGELFF. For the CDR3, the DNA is TGTGCCAGCAGCTTGCTGACTAGGGGGAACACCGGGGAGCTGTTTTTT.

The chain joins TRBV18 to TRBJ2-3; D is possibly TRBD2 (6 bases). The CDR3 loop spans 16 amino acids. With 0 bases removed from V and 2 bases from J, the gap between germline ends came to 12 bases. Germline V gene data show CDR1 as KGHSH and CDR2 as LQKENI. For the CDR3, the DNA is TGTGCCAGCTCACCACCCGAAGCGGGCCTCACAGATACGCAGTATTTT. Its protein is CASSPPEAGLTDTQYF.

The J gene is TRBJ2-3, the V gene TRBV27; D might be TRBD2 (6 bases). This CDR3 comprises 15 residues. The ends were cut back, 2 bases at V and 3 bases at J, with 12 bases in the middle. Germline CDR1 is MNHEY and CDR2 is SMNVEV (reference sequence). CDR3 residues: CASSLLRERTDTQYF. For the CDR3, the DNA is TGTGCCAGCAGTTTACTCCGGGAGAGGACAGATACGCAGTATTTT.